This T cell receptor beta chain emerged from a study of Ad26.COV2.S vaccination and SARS-CoV-2 variants. J gave up 6 bases and V 7 bases, and 7 bases lay outside the gene matches. CDR1 is MNHEY, CDR2 SVGAGI, per germline. The CDR3 length is 13 residues. The study's findings and limits: Following vaccination, spike-specific CD8+ and CD4+ T cell responses reportedly exhibited substantial breadth. Vaccine and placebo groups showed comparable non-spike TCR breadth. Individuals receiving vaccine had higher spike-specific TCR breadth than placebo recipients did. Total responses of T cells may have been underestimated by the analyses of TCR breadth and depth.

Concerning this clone itself: Its target is not known.

Measured with immunoSEQ multiplex PCR; TCRdb has only the in-frame clones, and not every one. Of 180,000 or so clones in the sample, around 88% were seen once. The chain employs TRBV6-5 and TRBJ2-7; 9 positions match TRBD2. The sequenced sample was peripheral blood, obtained after recovery from COVID-19. The receptor comes from a human donor who had recovered from COVID-19. Here the CDR3 DNA reads TGTGCCAGCATAAACTTTAGCGGGGGCGAGCAGTACTTC. It encodes CASINFSGGEQYF.